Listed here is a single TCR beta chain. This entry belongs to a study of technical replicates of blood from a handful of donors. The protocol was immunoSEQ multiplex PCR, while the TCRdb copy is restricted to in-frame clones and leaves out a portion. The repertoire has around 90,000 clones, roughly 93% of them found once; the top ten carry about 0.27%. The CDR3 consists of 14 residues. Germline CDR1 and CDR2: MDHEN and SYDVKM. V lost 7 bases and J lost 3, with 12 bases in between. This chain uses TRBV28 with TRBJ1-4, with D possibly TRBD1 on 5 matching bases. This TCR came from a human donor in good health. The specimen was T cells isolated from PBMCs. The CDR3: CASITWGANEKLFF. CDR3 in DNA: TGTGCCAGCATTACCTGGGGGGCTAATGAAAAACTGTTTTTT.